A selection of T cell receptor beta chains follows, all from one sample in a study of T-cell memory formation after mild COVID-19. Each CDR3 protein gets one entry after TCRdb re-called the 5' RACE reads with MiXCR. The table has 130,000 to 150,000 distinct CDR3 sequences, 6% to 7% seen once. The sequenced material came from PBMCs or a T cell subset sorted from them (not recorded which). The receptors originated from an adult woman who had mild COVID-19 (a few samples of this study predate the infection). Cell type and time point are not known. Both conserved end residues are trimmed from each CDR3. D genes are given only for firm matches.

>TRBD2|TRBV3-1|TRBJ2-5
ASTALAGAVETQY
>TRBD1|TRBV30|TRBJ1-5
AWDRQGAREPQH
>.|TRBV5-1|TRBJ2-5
ASSFGDFSETQY
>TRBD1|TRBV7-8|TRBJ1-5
ASSLGTGTAKYSNQPQH
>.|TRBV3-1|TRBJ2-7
ASSQVALSSYEQY
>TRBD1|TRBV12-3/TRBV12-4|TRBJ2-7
ASSPRVGGHEQY
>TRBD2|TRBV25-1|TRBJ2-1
ASSNPGTSGYNEQF
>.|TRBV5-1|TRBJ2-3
ASRDGPSTDTQY
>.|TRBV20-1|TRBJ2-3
SARSQATQY
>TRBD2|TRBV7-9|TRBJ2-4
ASSPFGLAEAKNIQY
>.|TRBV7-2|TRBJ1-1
ASSPQWSNTEAF
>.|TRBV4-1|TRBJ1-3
VSSQAASSSGNTIY
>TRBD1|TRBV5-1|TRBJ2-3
ASWTGEGTDTQY
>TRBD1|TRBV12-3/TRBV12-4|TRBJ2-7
ASSPHPGTALKQY
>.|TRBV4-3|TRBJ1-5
ASSQEGGNNQPQH
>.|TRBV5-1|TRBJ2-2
ASSLSGKNTGELF
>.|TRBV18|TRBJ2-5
ASLATAQETQY
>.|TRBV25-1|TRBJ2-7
ASSGEQY
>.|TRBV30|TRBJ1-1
AWSARYPDSPWGAF
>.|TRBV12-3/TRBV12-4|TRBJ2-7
ASSPEGSSYEQY
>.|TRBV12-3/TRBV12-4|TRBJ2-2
ASSLGGVNTGELF
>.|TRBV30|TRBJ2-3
AWSGPGDTQY
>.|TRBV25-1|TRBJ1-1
ASSKPGNTEAF
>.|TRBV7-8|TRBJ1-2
ASSLEFGENYYGYT
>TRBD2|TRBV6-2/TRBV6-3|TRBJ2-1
ASSYTKGLAVDNEQF
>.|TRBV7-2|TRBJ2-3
ASSWGQEDTQY
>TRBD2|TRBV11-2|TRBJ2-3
ASSLTILAGTDTQY
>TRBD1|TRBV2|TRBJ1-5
ASRAGTGGVRVNQPQH
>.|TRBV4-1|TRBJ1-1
ASSQVPPGLEAF
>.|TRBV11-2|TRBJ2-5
ASSLSYETQY
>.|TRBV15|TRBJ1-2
ATSPRGQGLSGYT
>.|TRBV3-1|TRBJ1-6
ASSPQGLNNSPLH
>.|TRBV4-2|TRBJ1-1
ASSQGVNTEAF
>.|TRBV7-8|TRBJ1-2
ASSLISRGSGDGYT
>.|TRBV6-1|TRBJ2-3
ASRIGLADTQY
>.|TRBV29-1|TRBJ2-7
SADVWGSSYEQY
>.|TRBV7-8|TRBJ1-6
ASSPRGGDSPLH
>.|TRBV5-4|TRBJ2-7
ASSVRGVYEQY
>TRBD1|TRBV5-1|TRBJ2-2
ASSWTGGSTGELF
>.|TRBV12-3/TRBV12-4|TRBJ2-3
ASSLFSGQGNFVDTQY
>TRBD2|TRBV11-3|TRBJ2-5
ASSRLAGGQETQY
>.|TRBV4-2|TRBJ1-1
ASSQDKPFGPTF
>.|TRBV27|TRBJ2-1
ASSLEKWGHF
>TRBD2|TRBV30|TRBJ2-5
AWGLAGGETQY
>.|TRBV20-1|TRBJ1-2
SARDPTGVYGYT
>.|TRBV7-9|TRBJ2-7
ASSLGPGRYEQY
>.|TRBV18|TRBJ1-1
ASSTYLGLENTEAF
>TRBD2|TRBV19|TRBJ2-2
ASRRLAGGSGELF
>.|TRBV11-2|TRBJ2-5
ASSLGVGRETQY
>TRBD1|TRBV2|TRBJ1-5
ASRGQGGQPQH
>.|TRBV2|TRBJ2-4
ASSGQLKNIQY